Sequencing of this TCR beta chain was carried out in a study of shared clonotypes between healthy human individuals. V was trimmed by 1 base and J by 2 bases, leaving 13 bases between them. The CDR3 extends over 17 amino acids. The germline gives CDR1 SGHRS, CDR2 YFSETQ. The method was immunoSEQ multiplex PCR; TCRdb's version includes in-frame clones alone and lacks a portion of them. The data contain about 2 million clones, 85% to 95% of them singletons. This chain uses TRBV5-1 with TRBJ1-6; D perhaps matches TRBD1 (5 bases). What was sequenced was naive CD4+ T cells sorted from blood. Subset indicated: CD45RA+ positively selected. The sequence came from a man aged 18 to 29 in good health. As DNA, the CDR3 is TGCGCCAGCAGCTTGCGGGGCGAGGGCACCTATAATTCACCCCTCCACTTT. It encodes CASSLRGEGTYNSPLHF. The whole variable domain, filled in from reference TRBV5-1 and TRBJ1-6, reads KAGVTQTPRYLIKTRGQQVTLSCSPISGHRSVSWYQQTPGQGLQFLFEYFSETQRNKGNFPGRFSGRQFSNSRSEMNVSTLELGDSALYLCASSLRGEGTYNSPLHFGNGTRLTVT.